One sample yielded the 26 T cell receptor beta chains listed below, sequenced in a study of vaccination and CD4 T cells after COVID-19. Treatment defined: roughly ten-day PBMC culture with coronavirus spike peptide pools or control peptides (ViraFEST assay). Harvesting of the unexposed donor's CD4+ T cells predated the COVID-19 pandemic (2011-2018). Their cognate antigens are unknown. The Oncomine TCR Beta short-read assay generated sequence data from the DNA of cultured CD4+ T cells. TCRdb analysed the PCR reads with MiXCR anew, one entry per CDR3 protein. The sample yields 7,000 or so distinct CDR3 sequences, over 40% seen once. The specimen sequenced was CD4+ T cells from blood, cultured in vitro. The origin of the receptors is a human donor in good health.

V and J are TRBV6-4 and TRBJ2-3; D remains unclear. V was trimmed by 0 bases and J by 1 base, leaving 8 bases between them. Germline V lookup: CDR1 MRHNA, CDR2 SNTAGT. This CDR3 contains 15 residues. CDR3 in DNA: TGTGCCAGCAGTGACTCGGGATCGGGCACAGATACGCAGTATTTT. It is translated as CASSDSGSGTDTQYF.

The chain carries TRBV7-8 and TRBJ2-6, with TRBD1 matching 8 bases. The CDR3 consists of 17 residues. CDR1 is SGHVS, CDR2 FQNEAQ, per germline. J lost 0 bases, V lost 6 bases, and 7 bases had no gene match. CDR3: CASRDPGGSSGANVLTF. CDR3 DNA: TGTGCCAGCAGGGACCCAGGGGGCAGCTCTGGGGCCAACGTCCTGACTTTC.

The CDR3 loop is CASSYLSGVGADTQYF. In DNA, the CDR3 is TGTGCCAGCAGTTACCTAAGCGGGGTCGGGGCAGATACGCAGTATTTT. The rearrangement links TRBV6-5 to TRBJ2-3, with 7 bases lining up with TRBD2. This CDR3 has 16 residues. V lost 2 bases to trimming and J lost 4 bases; unmatched junction nucleotides: 9. The V gene's germline CDR1 is MNHEY and CDR2 SVGAGI.

The chain couples TRBV4-3 to TRBJ1-1, with TRBD1 as a possible D gene (6 bases). Trimming cost V 0 bases and J 5 bases, with 19 bases left between them. This CDR3 has 17 amino acids. CDR1 and CDR2 (germline): LGHNA, YSLEER. CDR3 DNA: TGCGCCAGCAGCCAAGATCCTCAGGGGCCTGTGGGGACTGAAGCTTTCTTT. It encodes CASSQDPQGPVGTEAFF.

The chain couples TRBV7-9 to TRBJ1-1, with D maybe TRBD1 (5 bases). The CDR3 extends over 11 amino acids. Trimming cost V 10 bases and J 11 bases, with 17 bases left between them. In germline, CDR1 is SEHNR, CDR2 FQNEAQ (reference sequence). The DNA for the CDR3 is TGTGCCACCATTTTGGGGGTTGAGGCTTTCTTT. Translated, it gives CATILGVEAFF.

This chain links TRBV10-3 with TRBJ1-2, with D maybe TRBD1 (5 bases). The CDR3 length is 15 residues. Trimming took off 6 bases at V and 3 bases at J, with 17 bases between the two ends. Germline loops: CDR1 ENHRY, CDR2 SYGVKD. CDR3 residues: CAIRRSGDGDYGYTF. The CDR3 coding sequence is TGTGCCATCAGACGGTCGGGGGACGGAGACTATGGCTACACCTTC.

The chain has TRBV7-2 and TRBJ2-5, with 15 bases aligning to TRBD2. Trimming cost V 5 bases and J 4 bases; bases outside gene matches: 5. This CDR3 has 16 amino acids. CDR1 and CDR2 (germline): SGHTA, FQGNSA. CDR3 in amino acids: CASSTGLAGGPETQYF. As DNA, the CDR3 is TGTGCCAGCAGCACCGGACTAGCGGGAGGGCCAGAGACCCAGTACTTC.

This chain links TRBV12-3 or TRBV12-4 with TRBJ2-3; D is unresolved. The CDR3 length is 13 residues. Trimming took off 6 bases at V and 2 bases at J, with 9 bases between the two ends. The CDR3 loop is CASSPTPTDTQYF. DNA for the CDR3: TGTGCCAGCAGCCCTACCCCCACAGATACGCAGTATTTT.

This chain links TRBV6-4 with TRBJ1-1; D is ambiguous. The germline V and J ends were trimmed by 3 bases and 2 bases, with 7 bases remaining between them. There are 13 residues in the CDR3. Germline assignment: CDR1 MRHNA and CDR2 SNTAGT. CDR3 protein: CASSEHTNTEAFF. In nucleotides, the CDR3 is TGTGCCAGCAGTGAACACACCAACACTGAAGCTTTCTTT.

This clonotype was picked up a small number of times. The chain carries TRBV7-9 and TRBJ1-6; D not resolved. CDR1 and CDR2 (germline): SEHNR, FQNEAQ (reference sequence). Trimming removed 1 base from V and 0 bases from J, with 4 bases in between. The CDR3 has 15 amino acids. CDR3 nucleotides: TGTGCCAGCAGCTTAGAGAGCTCCTATAATTCACCCCTCCACTTT. Encoded protein: CASSLESSYNSPLHF. Combining the CDR3 with reference TRBV7-9 and TRBJ1-6 gives the whole variable domain DTGVSQNPRHKITKRGQNVTFRCDPISEHNRLYWYRQTLGQGPEFLTYFQNEAQLEKSRLLSDRFSAERPKGSFSTLEIQRTEQGDSAMYLCASSLESSYNSPLHFGNGTRLTVT.

The chain joins TRBV7-2 to TRBJ2-1, with 10 positions matching TRBD2. Trimming removed 8 bases from V and 9 bases from J; junction bases left unmatched: 10. The CDR3 spans 14 residues. Germline V gene data show CDR1 as SGHTA and CDR2 as FQGNSA. CDR3 in DNA: TGTGCCAGCGGACCCAGCGGGGGGGTCGCTGAGCAGTTCTTC. Residues: CASGPSGGVAEQFF.

The chain combines TRBV14 with TRBJ1-1, with a tentative D call TRBD1 (5 bases). CDR1 SGHDN and CDR2 FVKESK come from the germline V gene. V shed 0 bases and J shed 3 bases, with 8 bases lying between them. The CDR3 runs 14 residues. CDR3 sequence (DNA): TGTGCCAGCAGCCAAGATGGGGGGTACACTGAAGCTTTCTTT. Amino acid sequence: CASSQDGGYTEAFF.

The chain has TRBV5-1 and TRBJ2-3; either TRBD1 or TRBD2 may fit D (5 bases each). The CDR3 runs to 14 residues. Trimming pared 5 bases from V and 4 bases from J, leaving 14 bases between. The germline V gene has CDR1 SGHRS and CDR2 YFSETQ. The CDR3 DNA is TGCGCCAGCAGGCCACTGGGGGAGTCAGATACGCAGTATTTT. Translating it yields CASRPLGESDTQYF.

This clonotype has more than one count but fewer than ten. The junction departs from the called germline gene at one end, perhaps through a read error. This chain uses TRBV20-1 with TRBJ1-1; 9 nucleotides line up with TRBD1. Germline loops: CDR1 DFQATT, CDR2 SNEGSKA (reference sequence). This CDR3 spans 16 amino acids. The CDR3 spells CSARDGFNGLGQGFHF. The CDR3 coding sequence is TGCAGTGCTAGAGATGGTTTTAACGGTTTGGGACAGGGATTTCATTTT.

The chain has TRBV19 and TRBJ2-3; D ambiguous. Germline V gene sequence: CDR1 LNHDA, CDR2 SQIVND (reference sequence). The CDR3 consists of 14 residues. V was clipped by 6 bases and J by 2 bases, with 12 bases between them. This CDR3 reads CASRDGLNTDTQYF. As DNA, the CDR3 is TGTGCCAGTAGGGACGGCCTCAACACAGATACGCAGTATTTT.

In this sample, this clonotype turned up a few times. The chain combines TRBV6-1 with TRBJ1-2; tentatively, D is TRBD1 (5 bases). CDR3 size: 15 residues. The V end was cut by 6 bases, the J end by 0 bases, with 14 bases between. CDR1 and CDR2 (germline): MNHNS, SASEGT. CDR3: CASSPGLGANYGYTF. CDR3 sequence (DNA): TGTGCCAGCAGCCCCGGTTTGGGGGCTAACTATGGCTACACCTTC.

V is TRBV12-3 or TRBV12-4 and J is TRBJ2-7, with D unresolved. The germline V and J ends were trimmed by 3 bases and 4 bases, with 7 bases remaining between them. The CDR3 is 12 residues long. Here the CDR3 DNA reads TGTGCCAGCAGTTTGATGGTTTACGAGCAGTACTTC. Its translation is CASSLMVYEQYF.

This clonotype has more than one count but fewer than ten. The chain recombines TRBV6-4 with TRBJ2-7; TRBD2 matches at 11 bases. The CDR3 extends over 13 amino acids. Germline CDR1 MRHNA, CDR2 SNTAGT. V lost 3 bases and J lost 5; bases outside the gene matches: 0. CDR3 in amino acids: CASSETSGDEQYF. The CDR3 DNA sequence: TGTGCCAGCAGTGAGACTAGCGGGGACGAGCAGTACTTC.

This chain connects TRBV2 to TRBJ1-5; possible D gene TRBD1, 5 bases. The CDR3 sequence is 14 residues long. The germline CDR1 and CDR2 sequences are SNHLY and FYNNEI. Trimming took off 2 bases at V and 2 bases at J, with 7 bases between the two ends. The CDR3 region has the DNA TGTGCCAGCAGTGAACGGGGGGGCAATCAGCCCCAGCATTTT. This encodes CASSERGGNQPQHF.

The CDR3 DNA sequence: TGTGCCAGCAGCTTAGGGGGCTCGACATACAATGAGCAGTTCTTC. It yields the protein CASSLGGSTYNEQFF. The chain joins TRBV11-3 to TRBJ2-1, with D possibly TRBD1 on 5 matching bases. Germline V CDR1 and CDR2: SGHNT, YENEEA. The CDR3 consists of 15 residues. With 1 base removed from V and 4 bases from J, the gap between germline ends came to 11 bases.

A few counts support this clonotype. The chain joins TRBV15 to TRBJ1-2; no firm D call. The germline V and J ends were trimmed by 0 bases and 1 base, with 12 bases remaining between them. The CDR3 runs to 16 residues. Per germline, CDR1 LNHNV and CDR2 YYDKDF (reference sequence). This CDR3 reads CATSRDRYGDNYGYTF. The DNA of the CDR3 is TGTGCCACCAGCAGAGATCGTTACGGAGATAACTATGGCTACACCTTC.

This chain joins TRBV7-8 and TRBJ1-2; 7 nucleotides align to TRBD1. The CDR3 has 13 residues. The V gene's germline CDR1 is SGHVS and CDR2 FQNEAQ. V was clipped by 5 bases and J by 4 bases; unmatched bases: 4. CDR3 loop: CASSGRTGYGYTF. The CDR3 nucleotides are TGTGCCAGCAGCGGCAGGACAGGCTATGGCTACACCTTC. The variable domain in full, with the rest retrieved from reference TRBV7-8 and TRBJ1-2, is GAGVSQSPRYKVAKRGQDVALRCDPISGHVSLFWYQQALGQGPEFLTYFQNEAQLDKSGLPSDRFFAERPEGSVSTLKIQRTQQEDSAVYLCASSGRTGYGYTFGSGTRLTVV.

J is TRBJ1-5 and V is TRBV2; 7 bases match TRBD1. V gave up 6 bases and J gave up 0 bases; unmatched junction bases: 5. The CDR3 extends over 15 amino acids. Germline values: CDR1 SNHLY, CDR2 FYNNEI. The CDR3 protein is CASRKGQNSNQPQHF. The CDR3 DNA is TGTGCCAGCAGGAAGGGACAGAATAGCAATCAGCCCCAGCATTTT.

This clonotype was observed a few times. This chain connects TRBV28 to TRBJ1-2; D gene unclear. V dropped 5 bases and J dropped 7 bases, with 11 bases sitting between them. This CDR3 has 12 residues. Germline V gene data show CDR1 as MDHEN and CDR2 as SYDVKM. The CDR3 loop is CASSPRLFGYTF. CDR3 DNA sequence: TGTGCCAGCAGTCCGAGGTTATTTGGCTACACCTTC.

V gene TRBV5-4 combines with J gene TRBJ1-2; a possible D gene is TRBD1 (5 bases). Germline assignment: CDR1 SGHNT and CDR2 YYREEE (reference sequence). The CDR3 consists of 13 residues. V was clipped by 4 bases and J by 8 bases, with 15 bases between them. The CDR3 loop is CASSPDSVGGYTF. Written as DNA, the CDR3 is TGTGCCAGCAGCCCTGACAGTGTTGGGGGCTACACCTTC.

V is TRBV7-2 and J is TRBJ2-5; possible D gene TRBD2, 6 bases. The CDR3 is 14 residues long. Trimming cost V 8 bases and J 2 bases, with 15 bases left between them. Germline loops: CDR1 SGHTA, CDR2 FQGNSA. The CDR3, as DNA: TGTGCCAGCGGCTCGACTCTAGCGCAAGAGACCCAGTACTTC. Translation: CASGSTLAQETQYF.